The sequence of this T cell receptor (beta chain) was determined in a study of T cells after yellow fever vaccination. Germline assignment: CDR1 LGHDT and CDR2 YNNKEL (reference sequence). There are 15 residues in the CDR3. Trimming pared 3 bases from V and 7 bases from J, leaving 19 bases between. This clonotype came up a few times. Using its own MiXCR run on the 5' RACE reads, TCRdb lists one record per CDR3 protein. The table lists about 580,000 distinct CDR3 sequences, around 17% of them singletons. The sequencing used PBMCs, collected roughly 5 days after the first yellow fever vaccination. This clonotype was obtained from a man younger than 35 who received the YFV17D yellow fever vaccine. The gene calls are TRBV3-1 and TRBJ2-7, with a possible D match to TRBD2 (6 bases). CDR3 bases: TGTGCCAGCAGCCAGAACCTAGCGAATCTGGGGGAGCAGTACTTC. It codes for CASSQNLANLGEQYF.